Only a few counts were recorded for the clone carrying this T cell receptor (beta chain). Its target is unknown. Germline CDR1 and CDR2: SEHNR and FQNEAQ (reference sequence). Trimming stripped 10 bases from V and 5 bases from J, with 14 bases between. This CDR3 has 13 residues. TCRdb processed the RT-PCR reads anew with MiXCR; each CDR3 protein has one entry. This table has 630,000 or so distinct CDR3 sequences, approximately 14% appearing once. The entry originates in a study of response to subunit inactivated influenza vaccine. Study outcomes and limitations: Authors suggested each seasonal flu vaccination may recruit only limited numbers of new T cells.

The chain links TRBV7-9 to TRBJ2-2; either TRBD1 or TRBD2 may fit D (6 bases each). The clonotype was recovered from a man aged 45-65 years who received an inactivated influenza vaccine. Specimen: PBMCs from blood, collected 11 to 12 days after vaccination. The CDR3, as DNA: TGTGCCACCTCACAGGGACTGACCGGGGAGCTGTTTTTT. This gives the protein CATSQGLTGELFF.